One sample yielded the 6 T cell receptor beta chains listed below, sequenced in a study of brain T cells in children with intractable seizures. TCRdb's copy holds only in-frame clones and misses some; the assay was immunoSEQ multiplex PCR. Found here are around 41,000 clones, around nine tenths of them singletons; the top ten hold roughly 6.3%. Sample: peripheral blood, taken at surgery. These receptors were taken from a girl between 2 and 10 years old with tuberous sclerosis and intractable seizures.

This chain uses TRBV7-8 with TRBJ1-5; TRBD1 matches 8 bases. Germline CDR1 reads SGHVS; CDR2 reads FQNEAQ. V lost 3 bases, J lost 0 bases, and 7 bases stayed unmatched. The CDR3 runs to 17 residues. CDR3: CASSFRTGTYSNQPQHF. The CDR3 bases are TGTGCCAGCAGCTTCCGGACAGGGACATATAGCAATCAGCCCCAGCATTTT.

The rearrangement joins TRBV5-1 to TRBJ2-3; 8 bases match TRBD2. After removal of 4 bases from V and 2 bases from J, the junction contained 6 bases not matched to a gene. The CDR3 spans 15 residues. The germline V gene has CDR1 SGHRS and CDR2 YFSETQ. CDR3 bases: TGCGCCAGCAGCGTGAGCGGGGGCGCCACAGATACGCAGTATTTT. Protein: CASSVSGGATDTQYF.

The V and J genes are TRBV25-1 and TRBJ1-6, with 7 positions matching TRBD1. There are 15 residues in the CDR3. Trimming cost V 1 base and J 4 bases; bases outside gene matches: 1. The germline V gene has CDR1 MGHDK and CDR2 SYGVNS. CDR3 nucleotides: TGTGCCAGCAGTGAATGGGGACAGTATAATTCACCCCTCCACTTT. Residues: CASSEWGQYNSPLHF.

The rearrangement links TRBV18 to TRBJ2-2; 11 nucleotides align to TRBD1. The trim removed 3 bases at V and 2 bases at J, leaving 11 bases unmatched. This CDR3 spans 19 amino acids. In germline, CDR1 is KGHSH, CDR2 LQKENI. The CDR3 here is CASSPLMTGTGGNTGELFF. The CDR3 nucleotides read TGTGCCAGCTCACCTCTTATGACCGGGACAGGGGGAAACACCGGGGAGCTGTTTTTT.

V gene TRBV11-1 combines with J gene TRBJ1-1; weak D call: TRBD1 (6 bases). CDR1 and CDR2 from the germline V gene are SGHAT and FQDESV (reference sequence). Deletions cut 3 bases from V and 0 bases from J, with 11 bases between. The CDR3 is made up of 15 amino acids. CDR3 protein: CASSFTGTMNTEAFF. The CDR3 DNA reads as TGTGCCAGCAGCTTTACAGGGACCATGAACACTGAAGCTTTCTTT.

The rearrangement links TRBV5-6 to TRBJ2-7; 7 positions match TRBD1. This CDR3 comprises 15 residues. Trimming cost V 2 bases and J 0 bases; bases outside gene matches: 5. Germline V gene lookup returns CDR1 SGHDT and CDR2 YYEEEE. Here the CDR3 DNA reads TGTGCCAGCAGCTTACAGGGGTCTAGCTCCTACGAGCAGTACGTC. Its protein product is CASSLQGSSSYEQYV.